Listed below are T cell receptor beta chains from one sample, sequenced in a study of blood T cell repertoires in COVID-19. Assay: immunoSEQ multiplex PCR; the TCRdb copy retains only in-frame clones and omits some. The data contain 200,000 or so clones, under 90% of them singletons. The sequenced material came from peripheral blood. These receptor sequences come from a woman of 80 years or more with COVID-19, enrolled during active disease. Each CDR3 is given with its conserved first and last residue. A D gene is named only where the DNA matches it firmly. The size of a clone is reported for some rows only, either as once, few or many, or as a class for expanded clones.

size: -; V: TRBV6-5; D: -; J: TRBJ1-2; CDR3: CASSTDTYGYTF; DNA: TGTGCCAGCAGCACAGATACCTATGGCTACACCTTC
size: -; V: TRBV19; D: -; J: TRBJ2-3; CDR3: CASSKLGGSGRTDTQYF; DNA: TGTGCCAGTAGCAAGCTAGGGGGTAGCGGGCGCACAGATACGCAGTATTTT
size: -; V: TRBV4-3; D: TRBD2; J: TRBJ2-3; CDR3: CASSPQRGGTDTQYF; DNA: TGCGCCAGCAGCCCCCAGCGGGGGGGCACAGATACGCAGTATTTT
size: -; V: TRBV5-1; D: -; J: TRBJ2-2; CDR3: CASTPELGLNTGELFF; DNA: TGCGCCAGCACCCCTGAACTGGGCCTGAACACCGGGGAGCTGTTTTTT
size: -; V: TRBV7-9; D: TRBD1; J: TRBJ1-4; CDR3: CASSPTGPNEKLFF; DNA: TGTGCCAGCAGCCCGACAGGGCCAAATGAAAAACTGTTTTTT
size: -; V: TRBV5-1; D: -; J: TRBJ1-5; CDR3: CASSLSGGRNQPQHF; DNA: TGCGCCAGCAGCTTGAGCGGGGGGCGCAATCAGCCCCAGCATTTT
size: once; V: TRBV27; D: -; J: TRBJ2-7; CDR3: CASSTPTASSYEQYF; DNA: TGTGCCAGCAGTACTCCGACAGCGAGCTCCTACGAGCAGTACTTC
size: few; V: TRBV7-2; D: -; J: TRBJ1-2; CDR3: CASSIQADGYTF; DNA: TGTGCCAGCAGCATACAGGCGGATGGCTACACCTTC
size: -; V: TRBV5-6; D: TRBD1; J: TRBJ1-2; CDR3: CASSWDSYGYTF; DNA: TGTGCCAGCAGCTGGGACAGCTATGGCTACACCTTC
size: -; V: TRBV6-5; D: TRBD1; J: TRBJ1-5; CDR3: CASSPGQGGNQPQHF; DNA: TGTGCCAGCAGTCCCGGACAGGGAGGGAATCAGCCCCAGCATTTT
size: few; V: TRBV28; D: TRBD1; J: TRBJ1-4; CDR3: CASSIGQGVSGKLFF; DNA: TGTGCCAGCAGTATCGGACAGGGAGTATCAGGAAAACTGTTTTTT
size: -; V: TRBV28; D: -; J: TRBJ2-4; CDR3: CASRLTGPDIQYF; DNA: TGTGCCAGCAGGCTCACAGGGCCGGACATTCAGTACTTC
size: -; V: TRBV2; D: TRBD1; J: TRBJ1-2; CDR3: CASRSGTGTYTF; DNA: TGTGCCAGCAGATCCGGGACAGGGACCTACACCTTC
size: -; V: TRBV28; D: -; J: TRBJ1-1; CDR3: CASSPLNSRTEAFF; DNA: TGTGCCAGCAGTCCCCTCAATAGTCGCACTGAAGCTTTCTTT
size: -; V: TRBV11-2; D: TRBD2; J: TRBJ2-7; CDR3: CASSTTSGGHEQYF; DNA: TGTGCCAGCAGCACGACTAGCGGGGGCCACGAGCAGTACTTC
size: -; V: TRBV5-6; D: -; J: TRBJ1-5; CDR3: CASSFGRAGRNQPQHF; DNA: TGTGCCAGCAGCTTCGGTCGGGCAGGGCGCAATCAGCCCCAGCATTTT
size: -; V: TRBV3-1/TRBV3-2; D: TRBD2; J: TRBJ2-3; CDR3: CASSQLAGALTNTQYF; DNA: TGTGCCAGCAGCCAGCTAGCGGGGGCCCTCACGAATACGCAGTATTTT
size: -; V: TRBV10-3; D: -; J: TRBJ1-1; CDR3: CAISSAQGDTEAFF; DNA: TGTGCCATCAGTTCGGCCCAAGGGGACACTGAAGCTTTCTTT
size: once; V: TRBV5-1; D: -; J: TRBJ1-2; CDR3: CASSPAGGRGYTF; DNA: TGCGCCAGCAGCCCTGCGGGGGGGAGAGGCTACACCTTC
size: -; V: TRBV5-1; D: TRBD1; J: TRBJ2-3; CDR3: CASKQQGAQIDTQYF; DNA: TGCGCCAGCAAACAACAGGGGGCGCAGATAGATACGCAGTATTTT
size: -; V: TRBV10-3; D: TRBD1; J: TRBJ1-1; CDR3: CAINQDRGNTEAFF; DNA: TGTGCCATCAACCAGGACAGGGGGAACACTGAAGCTTTCTTT
size: -; V: TRBV16; D: -; J: TRBJ2-3; CDR3: CASSQWRDSNTQYF; DNA: TGTGCCAGCAGCCAATGGAGGGACTCGAATACGCAGTATTTT
size: -; V: TRBV7-6; D: -; J: TRBJ2-7; CDR3: CASSSLSTYSYEQYF; DNA: TGTGCCAGCAGCTCCCTTTCGACTTACTCCTACGAGCAGTACTTC
size: -; V: TRBV6-5; D: TRBD1; J: TRBJ1-1; CDR3: CATRLGTAGNTEAFF; DNA: TGTGCCACTCGACTTGGGACAGCTGGCAACACTGAAGCTTTCTTT